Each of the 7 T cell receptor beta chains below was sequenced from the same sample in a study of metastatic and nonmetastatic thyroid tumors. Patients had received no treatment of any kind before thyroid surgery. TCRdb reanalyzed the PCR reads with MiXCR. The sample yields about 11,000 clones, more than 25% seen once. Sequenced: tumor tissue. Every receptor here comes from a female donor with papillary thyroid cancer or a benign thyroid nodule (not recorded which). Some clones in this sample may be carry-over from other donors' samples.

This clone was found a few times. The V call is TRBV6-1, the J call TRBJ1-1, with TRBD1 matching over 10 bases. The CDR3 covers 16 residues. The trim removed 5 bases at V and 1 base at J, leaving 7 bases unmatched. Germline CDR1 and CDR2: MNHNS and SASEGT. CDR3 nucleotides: TGTGCCAGCAGTTCTGGGACAGGGGAGGGGAACACTGAAGCTTTCTTT. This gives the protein CASSSGTGEGNTEAFF.

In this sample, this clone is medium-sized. CDR3 region: CASSLVAGNTIYF. CDR3 DNA sequence: TGTGCCAGCAGCTTAGTTGCGGGAAACACCATATATTTT. The chain links TRBV7-8 to TRBJ1-3; D is unresolved. The CDR3 has 13 amino acids. Germline assignment: CDR1 SGHVS and CDR2 FQNEAQ. Trimming pared 1 base from V and 4 bases from J, leaving 5 bases between. The whole variable domain, filled in from reference TRBV7-8 and TRBJ1-3, reads GAGVSQSPRYKVAKRGQDVALRCDPISGHVSLFWYQQALGQGPEFLTYFQNEAQLDKSGLPSDRFFAERPEGSVSTLKIQRTQQEDSAVYLCASSLVAGNTIYFGEGSWLTVV.

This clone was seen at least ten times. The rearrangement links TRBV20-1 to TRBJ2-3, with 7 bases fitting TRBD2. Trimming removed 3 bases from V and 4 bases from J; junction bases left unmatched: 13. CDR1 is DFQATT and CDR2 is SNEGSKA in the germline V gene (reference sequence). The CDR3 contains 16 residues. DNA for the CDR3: TGCAGTGCTAGTGGGGGGAAGCGGGGTTGGCCAGATACGCAGTATTTT. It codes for CSASGGKRGWPDTQYF.

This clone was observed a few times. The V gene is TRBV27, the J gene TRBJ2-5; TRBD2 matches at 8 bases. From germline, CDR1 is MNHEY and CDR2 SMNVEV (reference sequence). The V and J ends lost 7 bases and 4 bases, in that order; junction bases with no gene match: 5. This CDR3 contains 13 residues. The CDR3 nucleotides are TGTGCCAGCACCGGACTAGCTGGAGAGACCCAGTACTTC. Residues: CASTGLAGETQYF.

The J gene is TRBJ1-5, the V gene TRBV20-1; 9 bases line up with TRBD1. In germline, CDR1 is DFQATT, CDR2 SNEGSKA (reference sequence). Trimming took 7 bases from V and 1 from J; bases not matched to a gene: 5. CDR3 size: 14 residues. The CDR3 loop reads CSVRDRASNQPQHF. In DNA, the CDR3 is TGCAGTGTGAGGGACAGGGCCAGCAATCAGCCCCAGCATTTT.

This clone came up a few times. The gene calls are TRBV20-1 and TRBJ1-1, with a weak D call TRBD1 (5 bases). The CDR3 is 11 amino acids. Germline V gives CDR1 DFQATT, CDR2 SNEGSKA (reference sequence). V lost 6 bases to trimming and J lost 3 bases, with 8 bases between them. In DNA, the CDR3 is TGCAGTGCCAGACAGTACACTGAAGCTTTCTTT. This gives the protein CSARQYTEAFF.

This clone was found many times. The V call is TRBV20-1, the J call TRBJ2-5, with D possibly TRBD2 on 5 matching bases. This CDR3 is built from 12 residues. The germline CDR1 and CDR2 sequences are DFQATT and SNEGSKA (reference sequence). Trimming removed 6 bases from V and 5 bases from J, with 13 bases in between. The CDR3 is CSAGERLETQYF. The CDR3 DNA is TGCAGTGCGGGAGAGCGGCTCGAGACCCAGTACTTC.